This TCR beta chain was identified in a study of T cells in Graves' hyperthyroidism and ophthalmopathy. Absence of ophthalmopathy progression within 18 months defined stable Graves' hyperthyroidism. Fresh peripheral blood, 7.5 to 10 ml, was the source of the PBMCs. What was amplified from RNA transcripts were TCR beta CDR3 regions. Researchers ran a first-round RT-PCR on the TCR CDR3 using the HTBI primer set. MiXCR was run by TCRdb on the multiplex PCR reads, yielding one entry per CDR3 protein. The table records more than 600,000 distinct CDR3 sequences, roughly 17% of them present only once. Looked up from germline, CDR1 is KGHSH and CDR2 is LQKENI. V was shortened by 0 bases and J by 4 bases, with 13 bases between the two germline ends. The CDR3 loop spans 15 amino acids. This clonotype was observed at least ten times.

Input material: blood. This chain uses TRBV18 with TRBJ2-7, with D possibly being TRBD2 (5 bases). This sequence was found in a man aged 18 to 35 with Graves' hyperthyroidism. The CDR3 coding sequence is TGTGCCAGCTCACCACCAGGTAGAGGGTTTTACGAGCAGTACTTC. It encodes CASSPPGRGFYEQYF.